Below, 25 T cell receptor beta chains from the same sample are listed, as sequenced in a study of TIL therapy for anti-PD-1-resistant metastatic lung cancer. This was the immunoSEQ v3 assay. TCRdb keeps only in-frame clones here, not all; method: immunoSEQ multiplex PCR. The sample lists tens of thousands of clones, roughly 72% seen once, with roughly 7.4% in the top ten. Specified time point: pre-treatment sample, taken before nivolumab and TIL therapy. Most excised metastases sampled were pleural nodules or supraclavicular lymph nodes. This specimen consisted of tumor tissue, obtained at baseline. Every receptor here comes from a person between 25 and 80 years old with non-small cell lung cancer.

This chain connects TRBV13 to TRBJ2-1; D gene uncertain. This CDR3 is 11 amino acids long. Germline values: CDR1 PRHDT, CDR2 FYEKMQ (reference sequence). V was shortened by 0 bases and J by 8 bases, with 2 bases between the two germline ends. CDR3 sequence (DNA): TGTGCCAGCAGCTTAGGGTATGAGCAGTTCTTC. Its translation: CASSLGYEQFF.

This chain links TRBV7-2 with TRBJ1-4, with D perhaps matching TRBD1 (6 bases). The CDR3 is 15 residues long. Germline CDR1 is SGHTA and CDR2 is FQGNSA. V lost 5 bases and J lost 5, with 15 bases in between. This CDR3 is CASSPDRGQNEKLFF. CDR3 bases: TGTGCCAGCAGCCCTGACCGGGGGCAAAATGAAAAACTGTTTTTT.

The chain links TRBV5-1 to TRBJ2-5; D may be TRBD2 (5 bases). The CDR3 contains 17 residues. Germline V gene data show CDR1 as SGHRS and CDR2 as YFSETQ. The V end was cut by 6 bases, the J end by 2 bases, with 23 bases between. The CDR3 DNA sequence: TGCGCCAGCAAAGAGAAAGTCCTAGCTTCCACGCAAGAGACCCAGTACTTC. Amino acids: CASKEKVLASTQETQYF.

The rearrangement uses TRBV19 and TRBJ1-2, with 10 bases matching TRBD1. The CDR3 extends over 15 amino acids. Germline values: CDR1 LNHDA, CDR2 SQIVND (reference sequence). Trimming at V came to 3 bases and at J to 4 bases, leaving 5 bases not matched to a gene. The CDR3 region has the DNA TGTGCCAGTAGTATGTCCCGGACAGGGGGCTATGGCTACACCTTC. As protein: CASSMSRTGGYGYTF.

This clone was seen a few times. The chain joins TRBV19 to TRBJ2-2; D is unresolved. The CDR3 loop spans 14 amino acids. The germline V gene has CDR1 LNHDA and CDR2 SQIVND (reference sequence). Trimming shortened V by 5 bases and J by 6 bases, and 13 bases separated the two germline ends. The CDR3 region is CASSLALIPGELFF. The DNA of the CDR3 is TGTGCCAGTAGTCTGGCCCTTATTCCCGGGGAGCTGTTTTTT.

V is TRBV6-1 and J is TRBJ2-3, with D possibly TRBD2 on 5 matching bases. Germline CDR1 and CDR2: MNHNS and SASEGT. The CDR3 extends over 13 amino acids. Trimming pared 6 bases from V and 4 bases from J, leaving 11 bases between. CDR3 in DNA: TGTGCCAGCAGGGCGAGCGGACCAGATACGCAGTATTTT. It codes for CASRASGPDTQYF.

CDR3 sequence reads: CASSSGTGGELFF. CDR3 DNA sequence: TGTGCCAGCAGCTCCGGGACGGGCGGGGAGCTGTTTTTT. The chain is built from TRBV7-3 and TRBJ2-2; D may correspond to TRBD1 or TRBD2 (5 bases each). CDR3 length: 13 amino acids. Trimming removed 4 bases at V and 7 bases at J, with 10 bases between. Germline CDR1 is SGHTA and CDR2 is FQGTGA.

The rearrangement uses TRBV6-5 and TRBJ1-2, with TRBD1 as a possible D gene (5 bases). With 0 bases removed from V and 1 base from J, the gap between germline ends came to 6 bases. The length of the CDR3 is 14 residues. Germline CDR1 is MNHEY and CDR2 is SVGAGI. The CDR3 reads CASSYSRDNYGYTF. The CDR3 DNA reads TGTGCCAGCAGTTACTCCAGGGATAACTATGGCTACACCTTC.

CDR3 sequence reads: CAISPGLAGAHGADTQYF. In nucleotides, the CDR3 is TGTGCCATCAGCCCGGGACTAGCGGGGGCACATGGGGCAGATACGCAGTATTTT. The chain combines TRBV10-3 with TRBJ2-3; 14 bases fit TRBD2. CDR1 and CDR2 (germline): ENHRY, SYGVKD. With V trimmed by 6 bases and J by 4 bases, 12 bases remained unmatched. The CDR3 extends over 18 amino acids.

The CDR3 is CASSGLAGWGDTQYF. CDR3 sequence (DNA): TGTGCCAGCAGCGGATTAGCGGGGTGGGGAGATACGCAGTATTTT. The chain links TRBV9 to TRBJ2-3; 8 bases align to TRBD2. Losses at the gene ends were 3 bases for V and 5 bases for J; bases not matched to a gene: 8. This CDR3 comprises 15 residues. Germline lookup yields CDR1 SGDLS and CDR2 YYNGEE.

The CDR3 region has the DNA TGTGCCATCAGTGAAGGGACAGGGTTTGCCCAGTACTTC. This gives the protein CAISEGTGFAQYF. The chain links TRBV10-3 to TRBJ2-5; 9 nucleotides line up with TRBD1. Per the germline V gene, CDR1 is ENHRY and CDR2 is SYGVKD. The CDR3 spans 13 residues. Losses at the gene ends were 3 bases for V and 9 bases for J; bases not matched to a gene: 5.

V is TRBV10-3 and J is TRBJ1-2, with D possibly TRBD1 on 6 matching bases. V lost 7 bases to trimming and J lost 2 bases, with 11 bases between them. The CDR3 contains 13 residues. CDR1 is ENHRY and CDR2 is SYGVKD in the germline V gene. DNA for the CDR3: TGTGCCATCATGGGGGCCCAAAACTATGGCTACACCTTC. Translating gives CAIMGAQNYGYTF.

The chain carries TRBV11-3 and TRBJ1-2; 7 bases map to TRBD1. CDR1 is SGHNT and CDR2 is YENEEA in the germline V gene. V was clipped by 5 bases and J by 8 bases; unmatched bases: 5. The CDR3 runs 12 residues. The CDR3 nucleotides are TGTGCCAGCAGCACCACAGGGGTCGGCTACACCTTC. This encodes CASSTTGVGYTF.

The gene calls are TRBV30 and TRBJ2-5; TRBD2 matches at 10 bases. Trimming took 2 bases from V and 4 from J; bases not matched to a gene: 13. The CDR3 loop spans 17 amino acids. Looked up from germline, CDR1 is GTSNPN and CDR2 is SVGIG (reference sequence). The DNA for the CDR3 is TGTGCCTGGAGTCCTCGCCGAAGCGGGGGGGTACGAGAGACCCAGTACTTC. Protein product: CAWSPRRSGGVRETQYF.

The gene calls are TRBV18 and TRBJ1-2, with TRBD1 identical over 7 bases. CDR1 is KGHSH, CDR2 LQKENI, per germline. The CDR3 sequence is 16 residues long. The J segment lost 6 bases and the V segment lost 3 bases, leaving 13 bases of the junction unmatched. This chain's CDR3 is CASSPMSGTDTHGYTF. CDR3 DNA sequence: TGTGCCAGCTCACCTATGTCCGGGACAGACACCCATGGCTACACCTTC.

This clone was detected once. The chain links TRBV4-3 to TRBJ2-2; D is perhaps TRBD1 (6 bases). V lost 4 bases and J lost 0, with 9 bases in between. Germline CDR1 LGHNA, CDR2 YSLEER. The CDR3 covers 15 residues. The CDR3, as DNA: TGCGCCAGCAGCCCCGGGACAACGAACACCGGGGAGCTGTTTTTT. Encoded protein: CASSPGTTNTGELFF.

The rearrangement uses TRBV10-3 and TRBJ2-7; no firm D call. Germline loops: CDR1 ENHRY, CDR2 SYGVKD. V lost 4 bases and J 3 bases, leaving 7 bases between the germline ends. This CDR3 contains 12 residues. The CDR3 region has the DNA TGTGCCATCAGTGGAGAAAACTACGAGCAGTACTTC. This encodes CAISGENYEQYF.

This clone was picked up a small number of times. The CDR3 nucleotides are TGTGCCAGTACGGACAGGGAAGAAATTTCACCCCTCCACTTT. Its translation: CASTDREEISPLHF. The chain carries TRBV4-2 and TRBJ1-6; TRBD1 agrees at 8 bases. Losses at the gene ends were 9 bases for V and 9 bases for J; bases not matched to a gene: 10. Per the germline V gene, CDR1 is LGHNA and CDR2 is YNFKEQ. CDR3 length equals 14 residues.

The chain has TRBV29-1 and TRBJ2-2; 10 nucleotides match TRBD2. The ends lost 7 bases at V and 1 base at J; junction bases unmatched: 3. The CDR3 contains 14 residues. Germline V gene lookup returns CDR1 SQVTM and CDR2 ANQGSEA. CDR3 in DNA: TGCAGCGGGAGACTAGCGGGGAACACCGGGGAGCTGTTTTTT. Translating it yields CSGRLAGNTGELFF.

This chain connects TRBV6-1 to TRBJ2-1, with D possibly being TRBD1 or TRBD2 (5 bases each). This CDR3 comprises 16 residues. Germline values: CDR1 MNHNS, CDR2 SASEGT. The V end was cut by 1 base, the J end by 5 bases, with 15 bases between. This CDR3 is CASSEEGVWGHNEQFF. The CDR3 nucleotides are TGTGCCAGCAGTGAAGAAGGGGTTTGGGGACACAATGAGCAGTTCTTC.

The V gene is TRBV10-3, the J gene TRBJ2-3, with D possibly being TRBD1 (6 bases). This CDR3 contains 15 residues. Trimming took 2 bases from V and 4 from J, leaving 13 bases between them. Germline V CDR1 and CDR2: ENHRY, SYGVKD. This CDR3 is CAISERGHTADTQYF. CDR3 nucleotide sequence: TGTGCCATCAGTGAGAGGGGACATACGGCAGATACGCAGTATTTT.

This clone has only a few counts. V and J are TRBV6-5 and TRBJ1-5; a weak D match, TRBD1 (6 bases). V lost 2 bases, J lost 12 bases, and 14 bases lay in between. Germline V CDR1 and CDR2: MNHEY, SVGAGI. This CDR3 has 13 amino acids. CDR3 protein: CASSYKDSVGQHF. The CDR3 DNA reads as TGTGCCAGCAGTTACAAGGACAGCGTCGGCCAGCATTTT.

This clone was observed once. The gene calls are TRBV7-3 and TRBJ2-1, with TRBD2 identical over 9 bases. Germline loops: CDR1 SGHTA, CDR2 FQGTGA. V trimming: 4 bases; J trimming: 7 bases; junction bases outside the gene matches: 8. CDR3 size: 15 residues. The DNA of the CDR3 is TGTGCCAGCAGCTCCTTGGCGGGGGGGATGAATGAGCAGTTCTTC. Translated, it gives CASSSLAGGMNEQFF.

This CDR3 reads CASSQGTGDKQETQYF. The CDR3 DNA reads TGTGCCAGCAGCCAAGGGACAGGGGACAAACAAGAGACCCAGTACTTC. The J gene is TRBJ2-5, the V gene TRBV4-2; TRBD1 matches at 9 bases. CDR3 length: 16 amino acids. J lost 2 bases, V lost 1 base, and 5 bases had no gene match. Germline-derived CDR1 and CDR2 are LGHNA and YNFKEQ.

The CDR3 region is CASSLRTKWELETQYF. The CDR3 DNA reads TGTGCCAGCAGCTTACGGACCAAGTGGGAATTGGAGACCCAGTACTTC. The V and J genes are TRBV7-2 and TRBJ2-5; D ambiguous. V gave up 2 bases and J gave up 5 bases, with 18 bases separating them. The CDR3 sequence is 16 residues long. Germline values: CDR1 SGHTA, CDR2 FQGNSA.